Listed here is a single T cell receptor (beta chain). The junction and the germline gene differ at one end; a read error may be behind it. The data were obtained in a study of blood T cell repertoires in COVID-19. The wider study: The samples span acute and convalescent COVID-19 from the United States, Italy and Spain. Nucleic acid was either cDNA or gDNA, and it came from T cells, B-cell-depleted T cells, or PBMCs.

The CDR3 contains 15 residues. Germline CDR1 reads SGHTS; CDR2 reads YDEGEE. The Seattle site enrolled patients during active infection and followed them longitudinally. Original processing methods: Amplifying reference gene primers gave estimates of nucleated cell counts. This table comes from immunoSEQ multiplex PCR, and its TCRdb copy is limited to in-frame clones, with some not included. That table furnishes V, J and clone size, whereas the DNA furnished D and trimming. The sample holds roughly 170,000 clones, about 86% seen once. The chain recombines TRBV5-8 with TRBJ2-2, with 8 bases lining up with TRBD1. The specimen sequenced was peripheral blood. This clonotype originated in a woman in her 70s with COVID-19, enrolled during active disease. The CDR3 DNA is TGTGCCAGCATCTTGGACAGGGCCATTCCCGGGGAGCTGTTTTTT. Translated: CASILDRAIPGELFF.